This T cell receptor (beta chain) appears in the sequencing data of a study of CD8 T cells in ankylosing spondylitis. This clonotype was counted between two and nine times. TCRdb re-analysed the 5' RACE reads in MiXCR, keeping a single row per CDR3 protein. Of 200,000 to 300,000 distinct CDR3 sequences in the sample, about 10% were seen once. With 3 bases removed from V and 6 bases from J, the gap between germline ends came to 6 bases. CDR3 size: 10 residues. CDR1 DFQATT and CDR2 SNEGSKA come from the germline V gene (reference sequence). The sequence was obtained from a male donor with ankylosing spondylitis or in good health (not recorded which). Input material: blood, either unsorted or a sorted T cell fraction (not recorded which). The gene calls are TRBV20-1 and TRBJ2-7; D uncertain. The CDR3 loop reads CSASPREQYF. The CDR3 bases are TGCAGTGCTAGCCCTCGCGAGCAGTACTTC.